The next 30 T cell receptor beta chains were all read from a single sample in a study of T cell responses to AZD1222 COVID-19 vaccine (dated by TCRdb to about 2021). The receptor library was made with the immunoSEQ multiplex PCR assay. TCRdb took this table from immuneACCESS and kept in-frame rearrangements with V and J called. Such tables lack part of the clones; where checked against another copy, unresolved V genes explain under half of the gap, and the rest is unexplained. The sample table holds tens of thousands of clones, of which 88% were seen once. 6.9% of the sample is held by the ten biggest clonotypes. Reading the label with the study, this specimen's time point is: about 28 days (+/-7) after the second vaccine dose. Sequencing was performed on peripheral blood, taken 28 days after the second AZD1222 dose. The receptor set was obtained from an adult who received the AZD1222 COVID-19 vaccine.

The J gene is TRBJ2-5, the V gene TRBV7-8; D may be TRBD1 or TRBD2 (5 bases each). V was clipped by 5 bases and J by 5 bases, with 12 bases between them. CDR3 length equals 13 residues. The germline V gene has CDR1 SGHVS and CDR2 FQNEAQ. The CDR3 sequence: CASSVGDPETQYF. The CDR3 bases are TGTGCCAGCAGCGTGGGGGATCCCGAGACCCAGTACTTC.

The chain couples TRBV18 to TRBJ1-2; the match to TRBD1 covers 7 bases. V was pared by 3 bases and J by 0 bases, with 7 bases of the junction left unmatched. This CDR3 has 16 residues. The V gene's germline CDR1 is KGHSH and CDR2 LQKENI. The CDR3 is CASSPQGQLANYGYTF. CDR3 bases: TGTGCCAGCTCACCCCAGGGACAGCTTGCTAACTATGGCTACACCTTC.

The chain carries TRBV4-1 and TRBJ1-1; no clear D gene. V shed 0 bases and J shed 6 bases, with 8 bases lying between them. CDR1 is MGHRA, CDR2 YSYEKL, per germline. The CDR3 runs to 13 residues. The CDR3 DNA reads as TGCGCCAGCAGCCAAGATTTTTTTGCTGAAGCTTTCTTT. Translated, it gives CASSQDFFAEAFF.

The rearrangement uses TRBV2 and TRBJ1-6; D possibly corresponds to TRBD1 (6 bases). Germline-derived CDR1 and CDR2 are SNHLY and FYNNEI. The CDR3 consists of 15 residues. Trimming cost V 6 bases and J 8 bases, with 17 bases left between them. The chain's CDR3 is CASSRTRGRDSPLHF. The CDR3 nucleotides are TGTGCCAGCAGCAGAACCAGGGGCAGGGATTCACCCCTCCACTTT.

This clone was observed a single time. The chain recombines TRBV2 with TRBJ1-5; 10 nucleotides line up with TRBD1. The CDR3 has 17 amino acids. Germline assignment: CDR1 SNHLY and CDR2 FYNNEI. The ends lost 7 bases at V and 5 bases at J; junction bases unmatched: 14. CDR3 amino acids: CASNVLSDRGNDQPQHF. CDR3 bases: TGTGCCAGCAATGTACTTTCGGACAGGGGGAATGATCAGCCCCAGCATTTT.

This chain uses TRBV7-9 with TRBJ1-2, with TRBD1 matching over 7 bases. J gave up 5 bases and V 4 bases, and 7 bases lay outside the gene matches. The CDR3 is 14 amino acids. The germline CDR1 and CDR2 sequences are SEHNR and FQNEAQ (reference sequence). Written as DNA, the CDR3 is TGTGCCAGCAGCTCTGACAGGGTGAAATATGGCTACACCTTC. This gives the protein CASSSDRVKYGYTF.

This clone was seen just once. The chain recombines TRBV23-1 with TRBJ2-3; 8 bases match TRBD2. TRBV23-1 is an ORF, with its function uncertain. The CDR3 consists of 18 residues. CDR3 DNA: TGCCCCCCCCCTCCCCAGGTGGCCAAGCGGGAGACCCCAGATACGCAGTATTTT. This sequence encodes CPPPPQVAKRETPDTQYF.

V gene TRBV20-1 combines with J gene TRBJ1-5; D not resolved. V was cut by 3 bases and J by 4 bases, with 13 bases left in between. From germline, CDR1 is DFQATT and CDR2 SNEGSKA (reference sequence). There are 14 residues in the CDR3. In DNA form, the CDR3 reads TGCAGTGCTAGTGAACAGCCGCGGAATCAGCCCCAGCATTTT. Protein product: CSASEQPRNQPQHF.

The sample holds a few counts of this clone. This chain uses TRBV12-3 or TRBV12-4 with TRBJ2-7; D is unresolved. This CDR3 has 13 amino acids. V lost 6 bases, J lost 6 bases, and 15 bases lay in between. The CDR3 sequence: CASRPQIRAEQYF. CDR3 nucleotides: TGTGCCAGCAGACCCCAGATAAGGGCCGAGCAGTACTTC.

The CDR3 coding sequence is TGTGCCACCAGTCGAGGGTGGAACACTGAAGCTTTCTTT. Translating gives CATSRGWNTEAFF. The rearrangement uses TRBV24-1 and TRBJ1-1; D gene uncertain. This CDR3 comprises 13 residues. CDR1 and CDR2 (germline): KGHDR, SFDVKD. V was shortened by 6 bases and J by 1 base, with 8 bases between the two germline ends.

The chain combines TRBV3-1 (or the pseudogene TRBV3-2) with TRBJ1-1; D remains ambiguous. Trimming left V 5 bases short and J 3 bases short, with 4 bases between. The CDR3 totals 11 residues. Germline values: CDR1 LGHDT, CDR2 YNNKEL (reference sequence). CDR3 coding DNA: TGTGCCAGCAGCGGTGACACTGAAGCTTTCTTT. Amino acids: CASSGDTEAFF.

The V and J genes are TRBV5-6 and TRBJ2-1; D is perhaps TRBD1 (5 bases). Trimming pared 4 bases from V and 6 bases from J, leaving 11 bases between. The length of the CDR3 is 13 residues. In germline, CDR1 is SGHDT, CDR2 YYEEEE. In DNA, the CDR3 is TGTGCCAGCAGCCTTAGTCAGGGCAATGAGCAGTTCTTC. Its translation: CASSLSQGNEQFF.

The rearrangement uses TRBV13 and TRBJ2-7, with TRBD1 as a possible D gene (6 bases). Germline values: CDR1 PRHDT, CDR2 FYEKMQ (reference sequence). Trimming left V 5 bases short and J 6 bases short, with 11 bases between. CDR3 length: 12 residues. The CDR3: CASSPTGAEQYF. The CDR3 coding sequence is TGTGCCAGCAGCCCGACAGGTGCCGAGCAGTACTTC. Variable domain in full (rest from reference TRBV13 and TRBJ2-7): AAGVIQSPRHLIKEKRETATLKCYPIPRHDTVYWYQQGPGQDPQFLISFYEKMQSDKGSIPDRFSAQQFSDYHSELNMSSLELGDSALYFCASSPTGAEQYFGPGTRLTVT.

CDR3 region: CASTMLPGNTIYF. The CDR3, as DNA: TGTGCCAGTACCATGTTACCTGGAAACACCATATATTTT. This chain links TRBV19 with TRBJ1-3, with no clear D. Trimming removed 7 bases at V and 2 bases at J, with 9 bases between. Germline-derived CDR1 and CDR2 are LNHDA and SQIVND (reference sequence). This CDR3 comprises 13 residues.

The chain uses TRBV28 and TRBJ1-1; D is perhaps TRBD1 (6 bases). This CDR3 comprises 15 residues. V lost 0 bases and J lost 1, with 9 bases in between. Germline V gene lookup returns CDR1 MDHEN and CDR2 SYDVKM. The chain's CDR3 is CASSLWGTPNTEAFF. The CDR3 DNA is TGTGCCAGCAGTTTATGGGGGACACCGAACACTGAAGCTTTCTTT.

V is TRBV18 and J is TRBJ2-5, with a tentative D call TRBD1 (5 bases). The CDR3 consists of 16 residues. The germline V gene encodes CDR1 KGHSH and CDR2 LQKENI. V was shortened by 2 bases and J by 0 bases, with 13 bases between the two germline ends. DNA for the CDR3: TGTGCCAGCTCACCATTGGGGCCGCTAAACCAAGAGACCCAGTACTTC. Amino acids: CASSPLGPLNQETQYF.

This sequence joins TRBV7-9 and TRBJ2-5; TRBD2 matches at 12 bases. CDR3 size: 15 residues. The germline CDR1 and CDR2 sequences are SEHNR and FQNEAQ (reference sequence). Trimming took 5 bases from V and 4 from J; bases not matched to a gene: 5. This chain's CDR3 is CASSAGLAGGETQYF. The DNA for the CDR3 is TGTGCCAGCAGCGCGGGACTAGCGGGTGGAGAGACCCAGTACTTC.

This clone is a singleton in its sample. The gene calls are TRBV4-1 and TRBJ1-1, with D maybe TRBD1 (6 bases). From germline, CDR1 is MGHRA and CDR2 YSYEKL. V shed 0 bases and J shed 5 bases, with 16 bases lying between them. The CDR3 totals 16 residues. The CDR3 sequence is CASSQEVGAPGTEAFF. In DNA, the CDR3 is TGCGCCAGCAGCCAAGAAGTGGGGGCCCCCGGGACTGAAGCTTTCTTT.

The chain joins TRBV5-1 to TRBJ1-6, with a tentative D call TRBD1 (5 bases). Trimming cost V 0 bases and J 10 bases, with 14 bases left between them. CDR3 size: 15 residues. CDR1 is SGHRS, CDR2 YFSETQ, per germline. The CDR3 region has the DNA TGCGCCAGCAGCTTGGCCGGACAACCCAAGTCACCCCTCCACTTT. Its translation is CASSLAGQPKSPLHF.

This chain links TRBV11-2 with TRBJ2-1; 12 bases are a match to TRBD2. Per the germline V gene, CDR1 is SGHAT and CDR2 is FQNNGV. The CDR3 loop spans 15 amino acids. V shed 4 bases and J 8 bases; nucleotides not matched to a gene: 6. CDR3 sequence reads: CASSSLAGGLYEQFF. CDR3 DNA sequence: TGTGCCAGCAGCTCGCTAGCGGGAGGGCTCTATGAGCAGTTCTTC. The variable domain in full, completed from reference TRBV11-2 and TRBJ2-1, reads EAGVAQSPRYKIIEKRQSVAFWCNPISGHATLYWYQQILGQGPKLLIQFQNNGVVDDSQLPKDRFSAERLKGVDSTLKIQPAKLEDSAVYLCASSSLAGGLYEQFFGPGTRLTVL.

The chain joins TRBV5-4 to TRBJ2-3, with 10 positions matching TRBD1. The V segment lost 4 bases and the J segment 2 bases; nucleotides outside the gene matches: 4. CDR3 length equals 15 residues. Germline V lookup: CDR1 SGHNT, CDR2 YYREEE (reference sequence). Here the CDR3 DNA reads TGTGCCAGCAGCCTGGACAGGGGGGTCACAGATACGCAGTATTTT. Its translation is CASSLDRGVTDTQYF.

V gene TRBV28 combines with J gene TRBJ2-1; possibly TRBD2 for D (6 bases). The germline CDR1 and CDR2 sequences are MDHEN and SYDVKM. Trimming took off 5 bases at V and 2 bases at J, with 19 bases between the two ends. The CDR3 contains 17 residues. The CDR3 DNA reads TGTGCCAGCAGTCTGGGAAGGACTACTACAACCTACAATGAGCAGTTCTTC. The encoded protein is CASSLGRTTTTYNEQFF.

This clone was seen only a few times. V gene TRBV28 combines with J gene TRBJ2-2; D unresolved. Germline assignment: CDR1 MDHEN and CDR2 SYDVKM. Trimming stripped 4 bases from V and 8 bases from J, with 8 bases between. This CDR3 has 12 residues. The CDR3 loop reads CASSYLGGELFF. In nucleotides, the CDR3 is TGTGCCAGCAGTTACCTAGGGGGGGAGCTGTTTTTT.

This sequence joins TRBV30 and TRBJ1-1; the D gene is possibly TRBD1 (6 bases). Germline CDR1 reads GTSNPN; CDR2 reads SVGIG (reference sequence). CDR3 length equals 14 residues. The V and J ends lost 2 bases and 0 bases respectively, with 10 bases between them. The CDR3 region has the DNA TGTGCCTGGAGTCCCAGGGGACTGAACACTGAAGCTTTCTTT. This encodes CAWSPRGLNTEAFF.

This rearrangement joins TRBV5-6 to TRBJ1-1; D uncertain. The CDR3 has 13 amino acids. V gave up 1 base and J gave up 0 bases, with 4 bases separating them. From germline, CDR1 is SGHDT and CDR2 YYEEEE. The CDR3 spells CASSLFVNTEAFF. The CDR3 coding sequence is TGTGCCAGCAGCTTGTTCGTGAACACTGAAGCTTTCTTT.

This clone was seen a single time. V usage is TRBV5-5 and J usage is TRBJ1-5; 9 nucleotides line up with TRBD1. The length of the CDR3 is 16 residues. Germline-derived CDR1 and CDR2 are SGHKS and YYEKEE (reference sequence). The J segment lost 4 bases and the V segment lost 2 bases, leaving 7 bases of the junction unmatched. The CDR3 DNA reads as TGTGCCAGCAGCTTTACTCCGGGACAGGGAAATCAGCCCCAGCATTTT. It encodes CASSFTPGQGNQPQHF.

The V and J genes are TRBV5-1 and TRBJ2-2; TRBD2 agrees at 7 bases. CDR3 length equals 15 residues. Germline-derived CDR1 and CDR2 are SGHRS and YFSETQ. V shed 0 bases and J 7 bases; nucleotides not matched to a gene: 6. The CDR3 DNA reads as TGCGCCAGCAGCTTGGCCGGGTCGGGGGGCGGGGAGCTGTTTTTT. It specifies CASSLAGSGGGELFF.

This clone was detected once. The chain is built from TRBV6-2 or TRBV6-3 and TRBJ2-2; 11 bases are shared with TRBD1. The CDR3 is made up of 15 amino acids. Trimming removed 5 bases from V and 5 bases from J; junction bases left unmatched: 4. The germline V gene encodes CDR1 MNHEY and CDR2 SVGEGT. The DNA of the CDR3 is TGTGCCAGCAGTAACCGGGACAGGGGGACCGGGGAGCTGTTTTTT. Translating gives CASSNRDRGTGELFF.

The chain links TRBV10-1 to TRBJ1-1; maybe TRBD1 (6 bases). V was pared by 2 bases and J by 7 bases, with 23 bases between. CDR1 and CDR2 (germline): WNHNN, SYGVQD (reference sequence). The CDR3 runs to 17 residues. The chain's CDR3 is CASSEAIGIGGLVEAFF. The CDR3 nucleotides read TGCGCCAGCAGTGAGGCCATCGGGATCGGGGGCTTGGTTGAAGCTTTCTTT.

The J gene is TRBJ1-5, the V gene TRBV23-1; 10 nucleotides agree with TRBD1. TRBV23-1 is an ORF, and what it does is uncertain. The CDR3 loop spans 14 amino acids. The junction had 8 bases not matched to a gene; V was cut back by 6 bases and J by 9 bases. The chain's CDR3 is CASRADRGLRPQHF. The CDR3 DNA is TGCGCCAGCAGGGCTGACAGGGGGCTGAGGCCCCAGCATTTT.